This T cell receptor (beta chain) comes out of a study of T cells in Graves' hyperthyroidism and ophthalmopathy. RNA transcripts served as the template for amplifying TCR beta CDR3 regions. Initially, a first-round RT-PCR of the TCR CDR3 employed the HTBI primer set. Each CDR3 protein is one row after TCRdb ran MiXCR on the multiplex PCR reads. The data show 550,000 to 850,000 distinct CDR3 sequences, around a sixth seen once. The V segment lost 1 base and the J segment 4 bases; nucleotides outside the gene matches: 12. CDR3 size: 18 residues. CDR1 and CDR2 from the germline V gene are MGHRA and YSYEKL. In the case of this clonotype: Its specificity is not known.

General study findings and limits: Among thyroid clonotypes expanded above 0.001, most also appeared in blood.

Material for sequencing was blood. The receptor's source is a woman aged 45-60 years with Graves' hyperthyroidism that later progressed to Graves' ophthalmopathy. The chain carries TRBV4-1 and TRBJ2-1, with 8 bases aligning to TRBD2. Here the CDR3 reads CASSQGVVIGRGYNEQFF. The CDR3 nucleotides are TGCGCCAGCAGCCAAGGGGTGGTCATCGGGAGGGGTTACAATGAGCAGTTCTTC.